These T cell receptor beta chains were read from a single sample in a study of control samples from healthy donors and cancer patients. Clones were sequenced by immunoSEQ multiplex PCR, and TCRdb holds only the in-frame ones, with some missing. The sample shows about 180,000 clones, approximately 92% of them seen only once. Sequenced input: blood. Receptor source: a woman aged 40-49 years in good health. CDR3s include the opening cysteine and the closing phenylalanine or tryptophan. D genes are given only for firm matches. The size of a clone is reported for some rows only, either as once, few or many, or as a class for expanded clones.

TRBJ1-1 | . | . | TRBV11-3 | CASSLRSGQEAFF | TGTGCCAGCAGCTTAAGAAGTGGACAGGAAGCTTTCTTT
TRBJ1-1 | . | . | TRBV5-1 | CASSITRAQLTEAFF | TGCGCCAGCAGCATAACCCGGGCACAACTCACTGAAGCTTTCTTT
TRBJ1-4 | once | . | TRBV11-2 | CASSLVSGPTNEKLFF | TGTGCCAGCAGCTTGGTCAGTGGCCCAACTAATGAAAAACTGTTTTTT
TRBJ1-3 | . | . | TRBV5-6 | CASSLDRDSSGNTIYF | TGTGCCAGCAGCCTTGACAGAGATAGCTCTGGAAACACCATATATTTT
TRBJ2-4 | . | . | TRBV7-4 | CASSLVSRAGSRVAKNIQYF | TGTGCCAGCAGCTTAGTTTCTAGGGCGGGAAGCCGAGTAGCCAAAAACATTCAGTACTTC
TRBJ1-2 | . | . | TRBV3-1/TRBV3-2 | CASSQAKGYGYTF | TGTGCCAGCAGCCAAGCGAAGGGCTATGGCTACACCTTC
TRBJ2-3 | . | . | TRBV29-1 | CSAGTDTQYF | TGCAGCGCTGGGACAGATACGCAGTATTTT
TRBJ2-7 | few | . | TRBV19 | CASSPVPSYEQYF | TGTGCCAGTAGTCCGGTTCCTAGCTACGAGCAGTACTTC
TRBJ1-3 | . | . | TRBV5-1 | CASSSTPGPGHRDRQDTIYF | TGCGCCAGCAGCTCGACACCGGGCCCTGGACACAGGGACCGTCAGGACACCATATATTTT
TRBJ2-1 | . | . | TRBV3-1/TRBV3-2 | CASSQDARAPEQFF | TGTGCCAGCAGCCAAGATGCCAGGGCCCCTGAGCAGTTCTTC
TRBJ1-2 | . | TRBD1 | TRBV6-1 | CASSEGTGGYGYTF | TGTGCCAGCAGTGAAGGGACAGGGGGCTATGGCTACACCTTC
TRBJ1-2 | . | . | TRBV5-4 | CASTSLDRYSYGYTF | TGTGCCAGCACCTCATTAGACAGGTATTCTTATGGCTACACCTTC
TRBJ2-1 | once | . | TRBV5-8 | CASSLSFWGRNNEQFF | TGTGCCAGCAGCTTGTCATTCTGGGGACGAAACAATGAGCAGTTCTTC
TRBJ1-3 | . | . | TRBV7-9 | CASSSMGSGNTIYF | TGTGCCAGCAGCTCTATGGGCTCTGGAAACACCATATATTTT
TRBJ1-2 | . | . | TRBV20-1 | CSRISGDGYTF | TGCAGCCGAATCTCAGGGGATGGCTACACCTTC
TRBJ1-1 | . | . | TRBV7-6 | CASSLQTMNTEAFF | TGTGCCAGCAGCTTACAGACCATGAACACTGAAGCTTTCTTT
TRBJ1-2 | . | . | TRBV29-1 | CSVADGGVLNYGYTF | TGCAGCGTTGCCGATGGGGGCGTGTTAAACTATGGCTACACCTTC
TRBJ1-2 | . | . | TRBV20-1 | CSANYGYTF | TGCAGTGCTAACTATGGCTACACCTTC
TRBJ2-3 | . | TRBD2 | TRBV5-1 | CASSFSGLAGSTDTQYF | TGCGCCAGCAGCTTCTCAGGACTAGCGGGGAGTACAGATACGCAGTATTTT
TRBJ1-2 | . | . | TRBV27 | CASSPGGNYGYTF | TGTGCCAGCAGCCCCGGGGGAAACTATGGCTACACCTTC
TRBJ2-2 | . | TRBD2 | TRBV24-1 | CATSGSGGTNTGELFF | TGTGCCACCAGTGGCAGCGGGGGAACGAACACCGGGGAGCTGTTTTTT
TRBJ1-1 | . | TRBD1 | TRBV24-1 | CATTHLRVGTGRDTEAFF | TGTGCCACCACCCACTTACGGGTTGGGACAGGGAGGGACACTGAAGCTTTCTTT
TRBJ1-1 | . | TRBD1 | TRBV6-5 | CATLLTGRGTEAFF | TGTGCCACCCTCCTGACAGGGCGAGGCACTGAAGCTTTCTTT
TRBJ1-1 | . | . | TRBV4-2 | CASSQVGANTEAFF | TGTGCCAGCAGCCAAGTAGGGGCGAACACTGAAGCTTTCTTT
TRBJ1-5 | . | . | TRBV19 | CASSRTVRPQHF | TGTGCCAGTAGTAGGACAGTTCGGCCCCAGCATTTT
TRBJ1-4 | few | . | TRBV7-9 | CASSLSGGANEKLFF | TGTGCCAGCAGCTTGTCTGGAGGGGCTAATGAAAAACTGTTTTTT
TRBJ2-7 | . | TRBD1 | TRBV7-6 | CASRVSPGQGPYEQYF | TGTGCCAGCAGAGTGTCTCCGGGACAGGGTCCTTACGAGCAGTACTTC
TRBJ2-3 | . | . | TRBV18 | CASSPIDDSDTQYF | TGTGCCAGCTCACCAATTGATGACTCAGATACGCAGTATTTT
TRBJ2-2 | . | . | TRBV5-1 | CASSLTRELFF | TGCGCCAGCAGCTTGACCCGGGAGCTGTTTTTT
TRBJ2-1 | . | TRBD1 | TRBV11-2 | CASSLRRGNEQFF | TGTGCCAGCAGCTTACGCAGGGGGAATGAGCAGTTCTTC
TRBJ1-6 | once | TRBD1 | TRBV7-9 | CASSSDRGGSPLHF | TGTGCCAGCAGCTCGGACAGGGGCGGTTCACCCCTCCACTTT
TRBJ2-3 | few | TRBD2 | TRBV7-6 | CASGWTSGRGDTQYF | TGTGCCAGCGGGTGGACTAGCGGCCGGGGAGATACGCAGTATTTT
TRBJ1-5 | . | . | TRBV19 | CASSAGTLGQPQHF | TGTGCCAGTAGTGCCGGGACTCTAGGTCAGCCCCAGCATTTT
TRBJ2-3 | . | . | TRBV4-2 | CASSQVPSIPSTDTQYF | TGTGCCAGCAGCCAGGTTCCTAGCATTCCGAGCACAGATACGCAGTATTTT
TRBJ2-3 | . | . | TRBV6-2/TRBV6-3 | CASSSNSPGLGDTQYF | TGTGCCAGCAGTTCCAATTCCCCGGGATTAGGAGATACGCAGTATTTT
TRBJ2-7 | . | . | TRBV7-9 | CASSPLGGGGYYEQYF | TGTGCCAGCAGCCCTCTTGGCGGGGGCGGATACTACGAGCAGTACTTC
TRBJ2-2 | few | . | TRBV5-1 | CASSQGRANTGELFF | TGCGCCAGCAGCCAGGGACGTGCGAACACCGGGGAGCTGTTTTTT
TRBJ2-2 | . | . | TRBV11-3 | CASSSRWSVTGELFF | TGTGCCAGCAGCTCACGCTGGTCAGTCACCGGGGAGCTGTTTTTT
TRBJ1-1 | . | . | TRBV29-1 | CSVAPDTEAFF | TGCAGCGTTGCCCCCGACACTGAAGCTTTCTTT
TRBJ2-1 | . | . | TRBV6-5 | CASRMGATYNEQFF | TGTGCCAGCCGAATGGGGGCAACCTACAATGAGCAGTTCTTC
TRBJ2-7 | once | . | TRBV11-1 | CASSLSEVSHEQYF | TGTGCCAGCAGCCTTAGCGAGGTGAGCCACGAGCAGTACTTC
TRBJ2-5 | . | TRBD1 | TRBV5-4 | CASSPTGYETQYF | TGTGCCAGCAGCCCGACAGGGTATGAGACCCAGTACTTC
TRBJ2-5 | . | TRBD2 | TRBV4-1 | CASSRGLAGVGETQYF | TGCGCCAGCAGCCGCGGACTAGCGGGGGTCGGGGAGACCCAGTACTTC
TRBJ1-5 | . | . | TRBV28 | CASSLGRAYSNQPQHF | TGTGCCAGCAGTTTAGGCAGGGCCTATAGCAATCAGCCCCAGCATTTT
TRBJ1-1 | once | . | TRBV21-1 | CASSKAGTGITEAFF | TGTGCCAGCAGCAAAGCAGGGACAGGGATAACTGAAGCTTTCTTT
TRBJ1-1 | . | . | TRBV9 | CASSVGGGLNTEAFF | TGTGCCAGCAGCGTAGGCGGGGGCCTGAACACTGAAGCTTTCTTT
TRBJ2-5 | . | . | TRBV15 | CATSRDKGQETQYF | TGTGCCACCAGCAGAGATAAGGGACAAGAGACCCAGTACTTC
TRBJ2-1 | . | . | TRBV5-1 | CASSLTSYNEQFF | TGCGCCAGCAGTCTCACTAGTTACAATGAGCAGTTCTTC